Listed below are T cell receptor beta chains from one sample, sequenced in a study of OX40 agonist ivuxolimab in advanced cancers. TCRdb keeps only in-frame clones here, not all; method: immunoSEQ multiplex PCR. The sample holds 25,000 to 30,000 clones, around 82% seen once. The material sequenced was CD4+ or CD8+ T cells sorted from blood, taken in a trial of the OX40 agonist ivuxolimab. These TCRs come from an adult with an advanced solid tumor such as melanoma, head and neck, liver or kidney cancer. Each CDR3 is given with its conserved first and last residue. The order of the fields is D gene, V gene, clone size, J gene, CDR3 DNA, CDR3 protein. D genes are given only for firm matches. Clone size is not always given. Where it is, it says once, few, many or a class for expanded clones.

>-|TRBV9|-|TRBJ2-3
TGTGCCAGCAGCGTAGAGGGCGGGGGCGGCACAGATACGCAGTATTTT
CASSVEGGGGTDTQYF
>-|TRBV18|-|TRBJ2-1
TGTGCCAGCTCCTCAGGTGATGAGCAGTTCTTC
CASSSGDEQFF
>-|TRBV27|-|TRBJ1-4
TGTGCCAGCACCCCGGGCGGATTGAATGAAAAACTGTTTTTT
CASTPGGLNEKLFF
>-|TRBV5-1|-|TRBJ2-7
TGCGCCAGCAGCTTGGGCGGTGGTGGGTACGAGCAGTACTTC
CASSLGGGGYEQYF
>TRBD1|TRBV6-1|once|TRBJ2-7
TGTGCCAGCAGTTTCCGACAGGGCTACGAGCAGTACTTC
CASSFRQGYEQYF
>-|TRBV4-2|-|TRBJ2-2
TGTGCCAGCAGCCTAGGCGTGGAGGGCACCGGGGAGCTGTTTTTT
CASSLGVEGTGELFF
>TRBD1|TRBV7-9|few|TRBJ1-1
TGTGCCAGCAGCTTCACAGGGGGCGAAGGCACTGAAGCTTTCTTT
CASSFTGGEGTEAFF
>TRBD1|TRBV15|-|TRBJ2-7
TGTGCCACCAGCAGAGGACCCGGACAGGGTGGCGAGCAGTACTTC
CATSRGPGQGGEQYF
>-|TRBV7-9|once|TRBJ1-2
TGTGCCAGCAGCTTATTGGAGGGCTCTAACTATGGCTACACCTTC
CASSLLEGSNYGYTF
>TRBD1|TRBV19|few|TRBJ1-1
TGTGCCAGTAGTATAGGACAGGGGAACACTGAAGCTTTCTTT
CASSIGQGNTEAFF
>TRBD2|TRBV15|few|TRBJ2-1
TGTGCCACCAGCAGAGTAGCGGGGGACAATGAGCAGTTCTTC
CATSRVAGDNEQFF
>TRBD1|TRBV11-2|-|TRBJ2-6
TGTGCCAGCAGCAGAAAGAGGGGGACAGGGATTTCTGGGGCCAACGTCCTGACTTTC
CASSRKRGTGISGANVLTF
>-|TRBV11-2|-|TRBJ1-2
TGTGCCAGCAGCTTAGAGTTGGACACCACCTATGGCTACACCTTC
CASSLELDTTYGYTF
>-|TRBV7-9|once|TRBJ2-1
TGTGCCAGCAGCTTAGGGGGGTCTGAGCAGTTCTTC
CASSLGGSEQFF
>-|TRBV27|-|TRBJ1-2
TGTGCCAGCAGTTCACAGGGTTGGGGTGGCTACACCTTC
CASSSQGWGGYTF
>TRBD1|TRBV5-8|-|TRBJ2-2
TGTGCCAGCAGCCCTACCAGGGGGCCCACCGGGGAGCTGTTTTTT
CASSPTRGPTGELFF
>-|TRBV5-1|-|TRBJ1-1
TGCGCCAGCAGCTTGGGACCTCCTATGAACACTGAAGCTTTCTTT
CASSLGPPMNTEAFF
>-|TRBV27|-|TRBJ1-4
TGTGCCAGCAGTTTCGGTCGGCCTAATGAAAAACTGTTTTTT
CASSFGRPNEKLFF
>TRBD1|TRBV18|-|TRBJ2-7
TGTGCCAGCTCAGGCCAGGGACAGTGGAGCTCCTACGAGCAGTACTTC
CASSGQGQWSSYEQYF
>-|TRBV2|medium-sized|TRBJ1-6
TGTGCCAGCAGTCATTCTCAGGGGTATAATTCACCCCTCCACTTT
CASSHSQGYNSPLHF
>-|TRBV13|-|TRBJ2-1
TGTGCCAGCAGCCCGGGGAGCTCCTACAATGAGCAGTTCTTC
CASSPGSSYNEQFF
>TRBD1|TRBV5-4|-|TRBJ2-5
TGTGCCAGCAGCTTGGTATGGGACAGAGCAGAAGAGACCCAGTACTTC
CASSLVWDRAEETQYF
>-|TRBV5-4|-|TRBJ1-1
TGTGCCAGCAGCTTTTACAGGGTTGACACTGAAGCTTTCTTT
CASSFYRVDTEAFF
>-|TRBV11-2|few|TRBJ1-3
TGTGCCAGCAGCTTAAGTGGAAACACCATATATTTT
CASSLSGNTIYF
>-|TRBV19|few|TRBJ1-5
TGTGCCAGCTGGACGGGCGAGGGTAATCAGCCCCAGCATTTT
CASWTGEGNQPQHF
>-|TRBV7-8|-|TRBJ1-3
TGTGCCAGCTCCCCGCCCGGGTCTGGAAACACCATATATTTT
CASSPPGSGNTIYF
>TRBD2|TRBV7-6|-|TRBJ2-4
TGTGCCAGCAGCCCCGGGGGGGGATTTCAAGCCAAAAACATTCAGTACTTC
CASSPGGGFQAKNIQYF
>-|TRBV9|-|TRBJ1-4
TGTGCCAGCAGCGTAGAAGGGTCAGACTATAATGAAAAACTGTTTTTT
CASSVEGSDYNEKLFF
>TRBD1|TRBV11-3|-|TRBJ1-2
TGTGCCAGCAGCCTCACAGGGGGGACTGCCTATGGCTACACCTTC
CASSLTGGTAYGYTF
>TRBD1|TRBV7-9|-|TRBJ1-2
TGTGCCAGCAGACAGGGACAGGGAGTCCCGTTTGGCTACACCTTC
CASRQGQGVPFGYTF
>-|TRBV11-2|once|TRBJ2-7
TGTGCCAGCAGCTTTTTGGCTAGTATCGCCGACGAGCAGTACTTC
CASSFLASIADEQYF
>-|TRBV7-2|once|TRBJ2-5
TGTGCCAGCAGCTCAGGGGCGGGTCAAGAGACCCAGTACTTC
CASSSGAGQETQYF
>-|TRBV2|-|TRBJ2-2
TGTGCCAGCAGTACATCGTCGACAGGACAAATGGAGCTGTTTTTT
CASSTSSTGQMELFF
>TRBD1|TRBV5-1|-|TRBJ2-1
TGCGCCAGCAGCTATGGACAGGGGGTAGGTGAGCAGTTCTTC
CASSYGQGVGEQFF
>-|TRBV29-1|-|TRBJ2-1
TGCAGCGTGCAGGGGGGGTGGAATGAGCAGTTCTTC
CSVQGGWNEQFF
>-|TRBV27|-|TRBJ1-5
TGTGCCAGCAGTTTAAATCCCCAGGGAAATCAGCCCCAGCATTTT
CASSLNPQGNQPQHF
>TRBD1|TRBV7-4|-|TRBJ1-1
TGTGCCAGCAGCCCCTCGGACAGGGCGTGGATGAACACTGAAGCTTTCTTT
CASSPSDRAWMNTEAFF
>-|TRBV5-6|once|TRBJ2-7
TGTGCCAGCAGCTACACAGGGACCTCCTACGAGCAGTACTTC
CASSYTGTSYEQYF
>TRBD1|TRBV5-1|-|TRBJ1-2
TGCGCCAGCAGCTTGGTGCCAGGGGGCTCTGGCTACACCTTC
CASSLVPGGSGYTF
>-|TRBV7-9|-|TRBJ1-2
TGTGCCAGCAGCTTAGAGCAGGGGCGGCTCTATGGCTACACCTTC
CASSLEQGRLYGYTF
>-|TRBV5-8|-|TRBJ1-1
TGTGCCAGCAGCCCCCGCCAGCCGAACACTGAAGCTTTCTTT
CASSPRQPNTEAFF
>-|TRBV11-2|once|TRBJ1-6
TGTGCCAGCAGCTTGAACAGACAGCACTATAATTCACCCCTCCACTTT
CASSLNRQHYNSPLHF
>TRBD1|TRBV6-5|-|TRBJ2-1
TGTGCCAGCAGCCTGACAGGGGACCCCTACAATGAGCAGTTCTTC
CASSLTGDPYNEQFF
>TRBD1|TRBV5-6|-|TRBJ2-7
TGTGCCAGCAGCAGCGTGGGACAGGGGTACGAGCAGTACTTC
CASSSVGQGYEQYF
>-|TRBV6-1|-|TRBJ2-7
TGTGCCAGCAGGCAGGGGTACGAGCAGTACTTC
CASRQGYEQYF
>-|TRBV19|-|TRBJ1-5
TGTGCCAGTAGTATAGGGGTGGGACAGCCCCAGCATTTT
CASSIGVGQPQHF
>-|TRBV5-5|-|TRBJ2-5
TGTGCCAGCAGCTGGGTAGAGACCCAGTACTTC
CASSWVETQYF
>TRBD1|TRBV27|-|TRBJ1-1
TGTGCCAGCAGTTTGACAGGGATGACTGAAGCTTTCTTT
CASSLTGMTEAFF
>-|TRBV30|-|TRBJ2-1
TGTGCCTTATCCGGGACTCCGACCCTCAATGAGCAGTTCTTC
CALSGTPTLNEQFF
>TRBD2|TRBV27|-|TRBJ2-5
TGTGCCAGCAGTTTACGGGGGGGGGCCCTGTACCAAGAGACCCAGTACTTC
CASSLRGGALYQETQYF
>-|TRBV5-4|once|TRBJ1-2
TGTGCCAGCAACAACTTGGACAGAAACTATGGCTACACCTTC
CASNNLDRNYGYTF
>-|TRBV19|-|TRBJ1-1
TGTGCCAGTAGTATTAGATCCGAGATCATGAACACTGAAGCTTTCTTT
CASSIRSEIMNTEAFF
>-|TRBV7-6|few|TRBJ2-1
TGTGCCAGCAGCTTAGTGGCAAGGGACAATGAGCAGTTCTTC
CASSLVARDNEQFF
>-|TRBV7-3|-|TRBJ1-1
TGTGCCAGCAGCTCCAGCACTGAAGCTTTCTTT
CASSSSTEAFF
>TRBD1|TRBV5-4|-|TRBJ2-5
TGTGCCAGCAGCTCGAGGCAGACAGGGGGAGGGGAGACCCAGTACTTC
CASSSRQTGGGETQYF
>-|TRBV6-5|few|TRBJ1-2
TGTGCCAGCAGTTACAGCCTAGAGGGATTGGAGGGCTACACCTTC
CASSYSLEGLEGYTF